Listed here are 18 T cell receptor beta chains from one sample, sequenced in a study of identical twins. TCRdb re-called the 5' RACE reads through MiXCR, storing one row per CDR3 protein. The sample includes around 250,000 distinct CDR3 sequences, around 6.6% of them seen just once. These same data were also listed under a study on yellow fever vaccine responses in identical twins.

Material: memory (CD45RO+) T cells sorted from blood. The source is a woman aged 18-29 years in good health.

The chain carries TRBV18 and TRBJ2-7, with TRBD2 matching over 11 bases. V gave up 1 base and J gave up 6 bases; unmatched junction bases: 5. Germline assignment: CDR1 KGHSH and CDR2 LQKENI. CDR3 length equals 15 residues. The CDR3 nucleotides are TGTGCCAGCTCACCACTAGCGGGAGGGCCGACCGAGCAGTACTTC. Encoded protein: CASSPLAGGPTEQYF.

This clonotype was seen only a few times. The gene calls are TRBV20-1 and TRBJ2-2; 12 nucleotides align to TRBD2. Looked up from germline, CDR1 is DFQATT and CDR2 is SNEGSKA (reference sequence). Losses at the gene ends were 3 bases for V and 5 bases for J; bases not matched to a gene: 7. The CDR3 covers 16 residues. CDR3 sequence reads: CSASKTSGGPTGELFF. In DNA form, the CDR3 reads TGCAGTGCTAGTAAGACTAGCGGGGGACCTACCGGGGAGCTGTTTTTT.

The chain combines TRBV27 with TRBJ2-2; a weak D match, TRBD2 (7 bases). Deletions cut 6 bases from V and 6 bases from J, with 11 bases between. From germline, CDR1 is MNHEY and CDR2 SMNVEV (reference sequence). The CDR3 consists of 13 residues. CDR3 sequence (DNA): TGTGCCAGCAGGGGGGGGGGCCCCGGGGAGCTGTTTTTT. Translating it yields CASRGGGPGELFF.

This clonotype was counted many times. The chain links TRBV3-1 to TRBJ1-1; D gene uncertain. CDR1 is LGHDT, CDR2 YNNKEL, per germline (reference sequence). The CDR3 is 14 residues long. The germline V and J ends were trimmed by 4 bases and 10 bases, with 19 bases remaining between them. CDR3 amino acids: CASSPHLDGSGAFF. CDR3 nucleotide sequence: TGTGCCAGCAGCCCACACCTGGATGGGTCTGGAGCTTTCTTT.

The chain links TRBV7-8 to TRBJ2-2; 8 nucleotides match TRBD2. The CDR3 totals 18 residues. The junction had 11 bases not matched to a gene; V was cut back by 1 base and J by 4 bases. Germline V gives CDR1 SGHVS, CDR2 FQNEAQ. The CDR3 is CASSLGLRRGVGTGELFF. The CDR3, as DNA: TGTGCCAGCAGCTTAGGTCTTCGGCGGGGGGTCGGCACCGGGGAGCTGTTTTTT.

A few counts support this clonotype. The chain couples TRBV7-2 to TRBJ2-3; weak D call: TRBD1 (5 bases). V dropped 2 bases and J dropped 0 bases, with 12 bases sitting between them. This CDR3 comprises 16 residues. The germline V gene encodes CDR1 SGHTA and CDR2 FQGNSA. For the CDR3, the DNA is TGTGCCAGCAGCTTAAGGGGTGGCATCAGCACAGATACGCAGTATTTT. This encodes CASSLRGGISTDTQYF.

This clonotype has a handful of counts. V usage is TRBV5-1 and J usage is TRBJ2-7; possibly TRBD2 for D (5 bases). Germline CDR1 SGHRS, CDR2 YFSETQ. The ends were cut back, 7 bases at V and 5 bases at J, with 10 bases in the middle. The CDR3 is 11 residues long. Here the CDR3 reads CASSGNHEQYV. The CDR3 DNA reads TGCGCCAGCTCCGGGAACCACGAGCAGTACGTC.

This clonotype was counted only a few times. The chain links TRBV20-1 to TRBJ1-3; 7 nucleotides align to TRBD1. The junction had 7 bases not matched to a gene; V was cut back by 6 bases and J by 2 bases. Germline loops: CDR1 DFQATT, CDR2 SNEGSKA (reference sequence). The CDR3 covers 14 residues. CDR3 sequence: CSAWDSRTGNTIYF. For the CDR3, the DNA is TGCAGTGCCTGGGACAGCCGGACTGGAAACACCATATATTTT.

The genes are TRBV2 and TRBJ1-1; D is perhaps TRBD1 (5 bases). V lost 5 bases and J lost 5, with 15 bases in between. The germline V gene encodes CDR1 SNHLY and CDR2 FYNNEI. The CDR3 loop spans 14 amino acids. The CDR3 spells CASSSTDRGTEAFF. CDR3 coding DNA: TGTGCCAGCAGTTCTACCGACAGAGGGACTGAAGCTTTCTTT.

This chain uses TRBV27 with TRBJ2-1; 13 bases map to TRBD2. The CDR3 runs to 16 residues. Trimming at V came to 7 bases and at J to 6 bases, leaving 9 bases not matched to a gene. Per germline, CDR1 MNHEY and CDR2 SMNVEV (reference sequence). The CDR3 loop reads CASIKEGLAGRNEQFF. In DNA, the CDR3 is TGTGCCAGCATCAAAGAGGGACTAGCGGGACGCAATGAGCAGTTCTTC.

The table lists this clonotype with a few counts. The chain employs TRBV3-1 and TRBJ2-3; 12 bases fit TRBD2. V shed 1 base and J 1 base; nucleotides not matched to a gene: 9. CDR1 and CDR2 (germline): LGHDT, YNNKEL (reference sequence). The CDR3 consists of 19 residues. CDR3 residues: CASSQVLASGRVGTDTQYF. The CDR3, as DNA: TGTGCCAGCAGCCAAGTTTTGGCTAGCGGGAGGGTAGGCACAGATACGCAGTATTTT.

This clonotype was recorded a few times. This sequence joins TRBV3-1 and TRBJ2-7; perhaps D is TRBD1 or TRBD2 (6 bases each). This CDR3 is built from 15 residues. CDR1 LGHDT and CDR2 YNNKEL come from the germline V gene (reference sequence). V was shortened by 2 bases and J by 2 bases, with 13 bases between the two germline ends. CDR3 region: CASSQPRGGTYEQYF. The CDR3 DNA is TGTGCCAGCAGCCAACCCAGGGGAGGCACCTACGAGCAGTACTTC.

This clonotype was seen a handful of times. V gene TRBV5-4 combines with J gene TRBJ2-3, with 10 positions matching TRBD2. Per germline, CDR1 SGHNT and CDR2 YYREEE (reference sequence). Trimming at V came to 0 bases and at J to 3 bases, leaving 10 bases not matched to a gene. The CDR3 is made up of 18 amino acids. The CDR3 spells CASSLARLAGVRTDTQYF. The CDR3 DNA reads TGTGCCAGCAGCTTGGCCCGGCTAGCGGGAGTGAGAACAGATACGCAGTATTTT. The whole variable domain, filled in from reference TRBV5-4 and TRBJ2-3, reads ETGVTQSPTHLIKTRGQQVTLRCSSQSGHNTVSWYQQALGQGPQFIFQYYREEENGRGNFPPRFSGLQFPNYSSELNVNALELDDSALYLCASSLARLAGVRTDTQYFGPGTRLTVL.

The chain links TRBV10-3 to TRBJ2-2; TRBD2 aligns across 11 bases. V trimming: 2 bases; J trimming: 0 bases; junction bases outside the gene matches: 2. CDR1 ENHRY and CDR2 SYGVKD come from the germline V gene. The CDR3 sequence is 17 residues long. CDR3 sequence reads: CAISETSGGANTGELFF. The CDR3 DNA reads TGTGCCATCAGTGAGACTAGCGGGGGAGCGAACACCGGGGAGCTGTTTTTT.

The chain recombines TRBV7-8 with TRBJ2-1; 11 bases are shared with TRBD2. The CDR3 covers 15 residues. Germline V CDR1 and CDR2: SGHVS, FQNEAQ. V lost 1 base, J lost 9 bases, and 5 bases stayed unmatched. The CDR3 coding sequence is TGTGCCAGCAGCTTAGTTAGCGGGGGGGGAGGTGAGCAGTTCTTC. Amino acids: CASSLVSGGGGEQFF.

The rearrangement uses TRBV3-1 and TRBJ2-1, with D possibly matching TRBD1 (5 bases). This CDR3 region has 14 residues. The germline CDR1 and CDR2 sequences are LGHDT and YNNKEL (reference sequence). V gave up 3 bases and J gave up 7 bases, with 13 bases separating them. CDR3 residues: CASSHVARGNEQFF. CDR3 coding DNA: TGTGCCAGCAGCCATGTAGCAAGGGGAAATGAGCAGTTCTTC.

At least ten counts were recorded for this clonotype. The chain joins TRBV6-5 to TRBJ2-3; the match to TRBD1 covers 9 bases. The germline CDR1 and CDR2 sequences are MNHEY and SVGAGI. The junction had 5 bases not matched to a gene; V was cut back by 5 bases and J by 11 bases. This CDR3 has 12 residues. CDR3 sequence: CASSQGQGRQYF. As DNA, the CDR3 is TGTGCCAGCAGTCAAGGACAGGGGCGGCAGTATTTT.

The chain joins TRBV7-3 to TRBJ2-1; D unresolved. CDR3 length: 16 amino acids. Germline-derived CDR1 and CDR2 are SGHTA and FQGTGA. Trimming removed 1 base at V and 1 base at J, with 11 bases between. The CDR3 protein is CASSLNAGDSYNEQFF. The CDR3 DNA sequence: TGTGCCAGCAGCTTAAATGCAGGCGATTCCTACAATGAGCAGTTCTTC.